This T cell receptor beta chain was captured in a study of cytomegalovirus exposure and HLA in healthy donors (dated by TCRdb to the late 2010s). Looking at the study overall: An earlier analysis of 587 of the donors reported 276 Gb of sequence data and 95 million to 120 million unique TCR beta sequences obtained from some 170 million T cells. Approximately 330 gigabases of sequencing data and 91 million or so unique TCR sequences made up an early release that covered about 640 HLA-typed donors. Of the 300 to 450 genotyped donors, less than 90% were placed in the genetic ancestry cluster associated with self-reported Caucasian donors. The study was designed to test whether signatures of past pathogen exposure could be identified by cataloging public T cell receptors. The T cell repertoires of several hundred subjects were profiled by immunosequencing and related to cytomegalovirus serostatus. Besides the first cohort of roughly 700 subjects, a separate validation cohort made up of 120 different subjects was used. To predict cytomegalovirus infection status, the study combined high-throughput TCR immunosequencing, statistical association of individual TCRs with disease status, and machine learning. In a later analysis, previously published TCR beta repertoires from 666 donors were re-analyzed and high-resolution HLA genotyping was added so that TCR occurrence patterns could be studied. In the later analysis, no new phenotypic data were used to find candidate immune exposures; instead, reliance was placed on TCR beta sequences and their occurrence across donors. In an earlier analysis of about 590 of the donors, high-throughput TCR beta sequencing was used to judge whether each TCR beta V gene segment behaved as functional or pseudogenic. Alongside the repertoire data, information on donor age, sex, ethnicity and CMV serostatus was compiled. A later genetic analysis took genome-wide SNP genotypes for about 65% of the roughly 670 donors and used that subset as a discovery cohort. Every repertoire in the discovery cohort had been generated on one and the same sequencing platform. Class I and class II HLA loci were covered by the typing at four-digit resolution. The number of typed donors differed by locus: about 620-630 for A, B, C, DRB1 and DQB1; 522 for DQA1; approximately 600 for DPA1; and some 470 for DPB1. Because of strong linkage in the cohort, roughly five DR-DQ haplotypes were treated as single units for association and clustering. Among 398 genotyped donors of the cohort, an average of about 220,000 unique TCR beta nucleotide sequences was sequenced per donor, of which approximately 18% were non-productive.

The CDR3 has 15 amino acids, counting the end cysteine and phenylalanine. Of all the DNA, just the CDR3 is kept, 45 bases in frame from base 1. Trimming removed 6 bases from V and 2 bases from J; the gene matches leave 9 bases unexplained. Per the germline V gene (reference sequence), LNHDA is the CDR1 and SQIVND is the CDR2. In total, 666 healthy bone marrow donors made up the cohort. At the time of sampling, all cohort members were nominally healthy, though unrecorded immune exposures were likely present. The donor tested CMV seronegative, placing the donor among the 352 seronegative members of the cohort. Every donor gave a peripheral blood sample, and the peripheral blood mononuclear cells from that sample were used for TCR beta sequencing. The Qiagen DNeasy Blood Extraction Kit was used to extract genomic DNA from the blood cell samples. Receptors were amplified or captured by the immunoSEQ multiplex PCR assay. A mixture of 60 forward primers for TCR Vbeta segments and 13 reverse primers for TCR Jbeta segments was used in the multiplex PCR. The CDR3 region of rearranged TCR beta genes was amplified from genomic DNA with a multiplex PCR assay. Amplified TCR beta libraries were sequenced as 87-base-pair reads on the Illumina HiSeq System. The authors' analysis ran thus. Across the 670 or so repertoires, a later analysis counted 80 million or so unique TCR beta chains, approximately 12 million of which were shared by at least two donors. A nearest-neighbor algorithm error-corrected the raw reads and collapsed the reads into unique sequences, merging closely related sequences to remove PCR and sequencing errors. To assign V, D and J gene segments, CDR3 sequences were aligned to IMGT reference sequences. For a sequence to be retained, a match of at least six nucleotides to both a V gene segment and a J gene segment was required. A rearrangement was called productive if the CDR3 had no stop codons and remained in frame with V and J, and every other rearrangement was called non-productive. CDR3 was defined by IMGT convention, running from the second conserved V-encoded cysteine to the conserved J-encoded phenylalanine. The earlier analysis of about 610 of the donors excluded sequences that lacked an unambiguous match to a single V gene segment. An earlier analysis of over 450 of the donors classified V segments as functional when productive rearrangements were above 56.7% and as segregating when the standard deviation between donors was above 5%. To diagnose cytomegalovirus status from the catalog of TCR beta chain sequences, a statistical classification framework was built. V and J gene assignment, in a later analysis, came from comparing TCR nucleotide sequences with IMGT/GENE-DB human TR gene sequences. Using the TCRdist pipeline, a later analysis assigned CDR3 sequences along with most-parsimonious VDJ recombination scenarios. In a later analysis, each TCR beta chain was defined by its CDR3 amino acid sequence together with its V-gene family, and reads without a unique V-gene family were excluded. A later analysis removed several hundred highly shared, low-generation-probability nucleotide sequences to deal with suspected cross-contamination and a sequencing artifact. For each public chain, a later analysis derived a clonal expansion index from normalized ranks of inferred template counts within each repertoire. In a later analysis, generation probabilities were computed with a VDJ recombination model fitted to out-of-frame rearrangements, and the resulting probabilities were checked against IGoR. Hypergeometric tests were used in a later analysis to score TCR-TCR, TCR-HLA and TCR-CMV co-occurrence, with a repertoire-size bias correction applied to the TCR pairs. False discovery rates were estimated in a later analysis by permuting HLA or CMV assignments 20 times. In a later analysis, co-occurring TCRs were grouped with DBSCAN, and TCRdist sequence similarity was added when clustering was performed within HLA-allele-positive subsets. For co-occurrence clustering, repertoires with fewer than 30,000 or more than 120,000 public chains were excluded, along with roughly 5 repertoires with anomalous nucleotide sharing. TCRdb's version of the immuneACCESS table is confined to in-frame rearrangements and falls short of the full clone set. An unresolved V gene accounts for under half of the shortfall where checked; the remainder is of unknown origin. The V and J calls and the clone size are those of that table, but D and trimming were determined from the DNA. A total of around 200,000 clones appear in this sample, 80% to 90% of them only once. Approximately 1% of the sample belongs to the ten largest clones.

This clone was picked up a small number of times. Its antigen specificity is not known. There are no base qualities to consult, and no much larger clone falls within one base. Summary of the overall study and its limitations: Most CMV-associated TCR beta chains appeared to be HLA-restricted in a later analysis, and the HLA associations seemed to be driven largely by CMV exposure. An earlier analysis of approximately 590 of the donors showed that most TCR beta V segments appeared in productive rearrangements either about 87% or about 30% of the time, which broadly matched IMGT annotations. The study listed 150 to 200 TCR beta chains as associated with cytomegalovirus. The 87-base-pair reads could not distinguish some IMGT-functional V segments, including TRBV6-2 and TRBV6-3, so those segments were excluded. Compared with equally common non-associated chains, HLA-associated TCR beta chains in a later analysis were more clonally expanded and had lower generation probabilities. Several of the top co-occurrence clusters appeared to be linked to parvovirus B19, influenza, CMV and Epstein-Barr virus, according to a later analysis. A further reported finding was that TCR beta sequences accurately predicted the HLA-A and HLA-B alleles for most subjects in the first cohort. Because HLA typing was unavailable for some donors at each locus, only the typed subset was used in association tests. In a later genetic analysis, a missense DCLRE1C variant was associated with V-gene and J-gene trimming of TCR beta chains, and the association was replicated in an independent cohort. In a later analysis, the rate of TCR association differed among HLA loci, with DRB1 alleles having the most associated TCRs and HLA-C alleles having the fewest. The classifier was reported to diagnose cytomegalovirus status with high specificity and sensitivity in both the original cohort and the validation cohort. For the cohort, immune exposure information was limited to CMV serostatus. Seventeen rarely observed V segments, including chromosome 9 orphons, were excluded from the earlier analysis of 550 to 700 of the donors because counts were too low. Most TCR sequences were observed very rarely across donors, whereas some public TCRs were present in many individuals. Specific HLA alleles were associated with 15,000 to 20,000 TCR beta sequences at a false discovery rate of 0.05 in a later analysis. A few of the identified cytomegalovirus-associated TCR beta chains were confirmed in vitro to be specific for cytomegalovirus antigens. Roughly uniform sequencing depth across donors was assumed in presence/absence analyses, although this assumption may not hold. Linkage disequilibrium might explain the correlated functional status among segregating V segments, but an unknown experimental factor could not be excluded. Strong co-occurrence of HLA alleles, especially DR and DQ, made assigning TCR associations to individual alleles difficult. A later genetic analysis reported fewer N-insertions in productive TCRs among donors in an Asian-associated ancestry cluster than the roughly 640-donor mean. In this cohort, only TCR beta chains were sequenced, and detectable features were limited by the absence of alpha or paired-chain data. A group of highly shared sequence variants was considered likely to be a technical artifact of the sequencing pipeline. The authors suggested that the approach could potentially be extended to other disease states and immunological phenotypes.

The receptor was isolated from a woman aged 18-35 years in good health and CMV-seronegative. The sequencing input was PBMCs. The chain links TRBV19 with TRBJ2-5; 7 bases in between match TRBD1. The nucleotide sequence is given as TGTGCCAGTAGCTCAGGAAGGGGGCGTCAAGAGACCCAGTACTTC. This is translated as CASSSGRGRQETQYF.